The rows below give T cell receptor beta chains drawn from one sample of a study of control samples from healthy donors and cancer patients. Profiling relied on immunoSEQ multiplex PCR, and the TCRdb table lists in-frame clones only, not all of them. The sample carries roughly 200,000 clones, around 93% recorded once. Sequenced sample: blood. These TCRs come from a man aged 25-45 years in good health. CDR3s include the opening cysteine and the closing phenylalanine or tryptophan. A D gene is named only where the DNA matches it firmly. Size values are once, few and many counts, or a class for expanded clones, and some rows have none.

CDR3 protein: CASRSKKQAEAFF; CDR3 DNA: TGTGCCAGCCGCTCCAAGAAACAGGCTGAAGCTTTCTTT; J gene: TRBJ1-1; V gene: TRBV2; clone size: -; D gene: -
CDR3 protein: CASSLAGRYQETQYF; CDR3 DNA: TGTGCCAGCAGCTTAGCGGGGCGGTACCAAGAGACCCAGTACTTC; J gene: TRBJ2-5; V gene: TRBV9; clone size: -; D gene: TRBD2
CDR3 protein: CATSLGQGDGYTF; CDR3 DNA: TGTGCCACCAGTTTGGGACAGGGGGATGGCTACACCTTC; J gene: TRBJ1-2; V gene: TRBV24-1; clone size: -; D gene: TRBD1
CDR3 protein: CASSDSLGGRRAFF; CDR3 DNA: TGTGCCAGCAGTGACTCGCTTGGGGGCCGGAGAGCTTTCTTT; J gene: TRBJ1-1; V gene: TRBV6-4; clone size: -; D gene: -
CDR3 protein: CASSPGQGAYNEQFF; CDR3 DNA: TGCGCCAGCAGCCCCGGACAGGGGGCTTACAATGAGCAGTTCTTC; J gene: TRBJ2-1; V gene: TRBV4-1; clone size: once; D gene: TRBD1
CDR3 protein: CASSYSGQPNEKLFF; CDR3 DNA: TGTGCCAGCAGTTACTCGGGACAGCCCAATGAAAAACTGTTTTTT; J gene: TRBJ1-4; V gene: TRBV6-5; clone size: -; D gene: TRBD1
CDR3 protein: CASRKYEDRVYSPLHF; CDR3 DNA: TGTGCCAGTAGGAAATACGAGGACAGGGTCTATTCACCCCTCCACTTT; J gene: TRBJ1-6; V gene: TRBV19; clone size: -; D gene: TRBD1
CDR3 protein: CASSLAGQGTTGELFF; CDR3 DNA: TGCGCCAGCAGCTTGGCCGGACAGGGGACCACCGGGGAGCTGTTTTTT; J gene: TRBJ2-2; V gene: TRBV5-1; clone size: -; D gene: TRBD1
CDR3 protein: CSVDGTGVYGYTF; CDR3 DNA: TGCAGCGTTGACGGGACAGGGGTCTATGGCTACACCTTC; J gene: TRBJ1-2; V gene: TRBV29-1; clone size: -; D gene: TRBD1
CDR3 protein: CASSEYTGRTEAFF; CDR3 DNA: TGTGCCAGCAGTGAATATACCGGGCGCACTGAAGCTTTCTTT; J gene: TRBJ1-1; V gene: TRBV6-1; clone size: -; D gene: -
CDR3 protein: CASSFNRVNSPLHF; CDR3 DNA: TGTGCCAGCAGCTTTAACAGAGTAAATTCACCCCTCCACTTT; J gene: TRBJ1-6; V gene: TRBV7-9; clone size: -; D gene: -
CDR3 protein: CASSSTYEQYF; CDR3 DNA: TGTGCCAGCAGCTCCACCTACGAGCAGTACTTC; J gene: TRBJ2-7; V gene: TRBV5-6; clone size: -; D gene: -
CDR3 protein: CASSPGTVKNGYTF; CDR3 DNA: TGTGCCAGCTCACCAGGGACAGTGAAGAACGGCTACACCTTC; J gene: TRBJ1-2; V gene: TRBV18; clone size: -; D gene: TRBD1
CDR3 protein: CATSDLAGAGSTDTQYF; CDR3 DNA: TGTGCCACCAGTGATTTGGCGGGGGCCGGATCCACAGATACGCAGTATTTT; J gene: TRBJ2-3; V gene: TRBV24-1; clone size: -; D gene: -
CDR3 protein: CASSLGGDLNRGGYTF; CDR3 DNA: TGTGCCAGCAGCTTAGGCGGAGATTTAAATCGAGGGGGCTACACCTTC; J gene: TRBJ1-2; V gene: TRBV7-8; clone size: -; D gene: -
CDR3 protein: CASSRAGGGSSYEQYF; CDR3 DNA: TGCGCCAGCAGCCGCGCGGGAGGGGGCAGCTCCTACGAGCAGTACTTC; J gene: TRBJ2-7; V gene: TRBV4-1; clone size: -; D gene: TRBD2
CDR3 protein: CASSSTVDNLGQPQHF; CDR3 DNA: TGTGCCAGCAGCTCCACCGTGGACAACCTCGGTCAGCCCCAGCATTTT; J gene: TRBJ1-5; V gene: TRBV7-9; clone size: once; D gene: -